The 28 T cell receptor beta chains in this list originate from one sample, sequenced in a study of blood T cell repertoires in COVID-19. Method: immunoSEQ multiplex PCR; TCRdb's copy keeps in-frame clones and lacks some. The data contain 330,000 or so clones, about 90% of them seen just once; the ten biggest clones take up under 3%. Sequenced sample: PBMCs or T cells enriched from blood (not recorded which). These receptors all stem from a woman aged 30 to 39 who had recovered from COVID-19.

The CDR3 sequence is CASSLDGISNQPQHF. The CDR3 DNA reads as TGCGCCAGCAGCTTGGACGGGATTAGCAATCAGCCCCAGCATTTT. The chain recombines TRBV5-1 with TRBJ1-5; D call uncertain. There are 15 residues in the CDR3. Trimming removed 0 bases from V and 0 bases from J, with 7 bases in between. CDR1 is SGHRS, CDR2 YFSETQ, per germline.

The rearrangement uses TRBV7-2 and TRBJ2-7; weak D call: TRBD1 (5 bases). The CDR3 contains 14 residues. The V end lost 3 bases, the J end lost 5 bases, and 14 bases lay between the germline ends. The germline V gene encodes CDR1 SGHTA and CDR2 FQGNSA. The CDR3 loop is CASSFQQGDDEQYF. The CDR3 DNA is TGTGCCAGCAGCTTCCAGCAGGGTGACGACGAGCAGTACTTC. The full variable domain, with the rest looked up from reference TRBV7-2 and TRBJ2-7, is GAGVSQSPSNKVTEKGKDVELRCDPISGHTALYWYRQSLGQGLEFLIYFQGNSAPDKSGLPSDRFSAERTGGSVSTLTIQRTQQEDSAVYLCASSFQQGDDEQYFGPGTRLTVT.

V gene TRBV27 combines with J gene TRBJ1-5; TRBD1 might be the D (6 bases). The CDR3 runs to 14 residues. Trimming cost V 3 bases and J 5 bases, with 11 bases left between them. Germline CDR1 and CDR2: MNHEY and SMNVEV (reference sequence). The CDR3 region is CASSFTGGDQPQHF. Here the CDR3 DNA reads TGTGCCAGCAGTTTTACGGGGGGCGATCAGCCCCAGCATTTT.

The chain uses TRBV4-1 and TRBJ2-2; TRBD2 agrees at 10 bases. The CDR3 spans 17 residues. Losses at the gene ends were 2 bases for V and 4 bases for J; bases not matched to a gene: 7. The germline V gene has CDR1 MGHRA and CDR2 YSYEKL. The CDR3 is CASSQRAGGPSTGELFF. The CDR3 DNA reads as TGCGCCAGCAGCCAAAGAGCGGGAGGGCCAAGCACCGGGGAGCTGTTTTTT.

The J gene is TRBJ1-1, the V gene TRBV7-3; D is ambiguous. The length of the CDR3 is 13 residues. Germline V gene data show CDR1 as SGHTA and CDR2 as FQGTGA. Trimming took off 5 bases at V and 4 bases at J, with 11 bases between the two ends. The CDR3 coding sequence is TGTGCCAGCAGCCTAGTGGAATCCACTGAAGCTTTCTTT. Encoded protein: CASSLVESTEAFF. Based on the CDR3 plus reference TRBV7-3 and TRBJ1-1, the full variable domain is GAGVSQTPSNKVTEKGKYVELRCDPISGHTALYWYRQSLGQGPEFLIYFQGTGAADDSGLPNDRFFAVRPEGSVSTLKIQRTERGDSAVYLCASSLVESTEAFFGQGTRLTVV.

The CDR3 reads CASSSDPGQGGTGELFF. CDR3 in DNA: TGTGCCAGCAGCTCCGATCCGGGACAGGGTGGGACCGGGGAGCTGTTTTTT. The chain carries TRBV7-9 and TRBJ2-2; 9 bases map to TRBD1. CDR3 length equals 17 residues. CDR1 SEHNR and CDR2 FQNEAQ come from the germline V gene (reference sequence). V shed 4 bases, J shed 5 bases, and the junction held 11 bases outside the gene matches.

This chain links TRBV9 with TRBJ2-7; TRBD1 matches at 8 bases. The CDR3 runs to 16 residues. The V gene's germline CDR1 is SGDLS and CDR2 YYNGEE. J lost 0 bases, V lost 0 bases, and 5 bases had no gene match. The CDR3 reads CASSVGGQASSYEQYF. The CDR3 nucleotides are TGTGCCAGCAGCGTAGGGGGACAGGCCAGCTCCTACGAGCAGTACTTC. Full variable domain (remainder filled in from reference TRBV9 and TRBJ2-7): DSGVTQTPKHLITATGQRVTLRCSPRSGDLSVYWYQQSLDQGLQFLIQYYNGEERAKGNILERFSAQQFPDLHSELNLSSLELGDSALYFCASSVGGQASSYEQYFGPGTRLTVT.

The CDR3 region has the DNA TGCGCCAGCAGCCCGACCGGGACAGGGGTTGAAAAACTGTTTTTT. Translated: CASSPTGTGVEKLFF. The chain has TRBV5-1 and TRBJ1-4; 10 bases are shared with TRBD1. V shed 4 bases and J 7 bases; nucleotides not matched to a gene: 7. The CDR3 consists of 15 residues. CDR1 is SGHRS, CDR2 YFSETQ, per germline.

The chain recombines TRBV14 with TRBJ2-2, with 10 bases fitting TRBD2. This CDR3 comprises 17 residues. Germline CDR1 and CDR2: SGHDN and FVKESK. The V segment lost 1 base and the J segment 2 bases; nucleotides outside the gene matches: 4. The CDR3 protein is CASSQGRTSGNTGELFF. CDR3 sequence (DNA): TGTGCCAGCAGCCAAGGACGGACTAGCGGTAACACCGGGGAGCTGTTTTTT. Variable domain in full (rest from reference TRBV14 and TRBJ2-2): EAGVTQFPSHSVIEKGQTVTLRCDPISGHDNLYWYRRVMGKEIKFLLHFVKESKQDESGMPNNRFLAERTGGTYSTLKVQPAELEDSGVYFCASSQGRTSGNTGELFFGEGSRLTVL.

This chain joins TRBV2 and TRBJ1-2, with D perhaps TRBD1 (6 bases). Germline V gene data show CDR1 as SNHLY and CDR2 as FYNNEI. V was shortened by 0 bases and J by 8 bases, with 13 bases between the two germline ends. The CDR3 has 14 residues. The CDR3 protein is CASSEAPSGTGYTF. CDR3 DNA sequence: TGTGCCAGCAGTGAAGCTCCTTCAGGGACAGGCTACACCTTC.

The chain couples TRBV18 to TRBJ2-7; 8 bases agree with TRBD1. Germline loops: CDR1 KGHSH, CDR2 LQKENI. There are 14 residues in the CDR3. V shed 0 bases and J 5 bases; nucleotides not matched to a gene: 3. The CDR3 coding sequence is TGTGCCAGCTCACCACCGGCGGACAGGGACGAGCAGTACTTC. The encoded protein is CASSPPADRDEQYF.

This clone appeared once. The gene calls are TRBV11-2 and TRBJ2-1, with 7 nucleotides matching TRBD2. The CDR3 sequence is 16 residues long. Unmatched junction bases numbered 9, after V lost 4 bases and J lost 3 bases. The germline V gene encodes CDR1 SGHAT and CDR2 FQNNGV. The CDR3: CASSSRGDVVYNEQFF. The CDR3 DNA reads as TGTGCCAGCAGCTCTCGGGGGGACGTAGTCTACAATGAGCAGTTCTTC.

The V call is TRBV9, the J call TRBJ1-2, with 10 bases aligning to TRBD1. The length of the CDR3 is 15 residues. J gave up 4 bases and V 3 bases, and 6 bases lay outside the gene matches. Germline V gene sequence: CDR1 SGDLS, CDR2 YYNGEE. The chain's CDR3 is CASSALGQGTYGYTF. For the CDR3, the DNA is TGTGCCAGCAGCGCCTTGGGACAGGGGACCTATGGCTACACCTTC.

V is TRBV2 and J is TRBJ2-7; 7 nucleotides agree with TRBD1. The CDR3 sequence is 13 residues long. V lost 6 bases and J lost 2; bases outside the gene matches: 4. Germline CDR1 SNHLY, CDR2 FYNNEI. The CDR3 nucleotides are TGTGCCAGCAGGGCCGACAGGGCCTACGAGCAGTACTTC. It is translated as CASRADRAYEQYF.

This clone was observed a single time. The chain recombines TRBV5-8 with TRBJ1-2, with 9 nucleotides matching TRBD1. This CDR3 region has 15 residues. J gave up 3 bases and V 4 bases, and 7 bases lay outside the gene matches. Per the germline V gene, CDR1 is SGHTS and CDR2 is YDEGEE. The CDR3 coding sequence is TGTGCCAGCAGCGCCGAACAGGGGGCCTACTATGGCTACACCTTC. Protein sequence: CASSAEQGAYYGYTF.

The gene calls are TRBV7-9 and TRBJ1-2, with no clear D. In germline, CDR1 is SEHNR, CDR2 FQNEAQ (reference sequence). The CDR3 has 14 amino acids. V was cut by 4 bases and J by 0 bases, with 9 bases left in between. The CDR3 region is CASSSFVSNYGYTF. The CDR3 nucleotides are TGTGCCAGCAGCTCCTTTGTGTCTAACTATGGCTACACCTTC.

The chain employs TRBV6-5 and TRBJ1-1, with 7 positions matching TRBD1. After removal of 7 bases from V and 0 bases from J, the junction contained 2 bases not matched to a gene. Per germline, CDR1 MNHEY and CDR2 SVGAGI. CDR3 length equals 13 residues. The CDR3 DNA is TGTGCCAGCAAGGGGGCGCTGAACACTGAAGCTTTCTTT. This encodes CASKGALNTEAFF.

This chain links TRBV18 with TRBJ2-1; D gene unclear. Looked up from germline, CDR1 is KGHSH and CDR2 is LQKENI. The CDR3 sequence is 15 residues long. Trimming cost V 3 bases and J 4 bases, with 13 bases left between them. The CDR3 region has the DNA TGTGCCAGCTCACCCACGTCAGATTTTTACAATGAGCAGTTCTTC. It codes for CASSPTSDFYNEQFF.

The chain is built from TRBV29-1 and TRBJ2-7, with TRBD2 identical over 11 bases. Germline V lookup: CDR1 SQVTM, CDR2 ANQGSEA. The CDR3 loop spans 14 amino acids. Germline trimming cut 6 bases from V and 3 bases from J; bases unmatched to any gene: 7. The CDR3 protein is CSVIAGGFFYEQYF. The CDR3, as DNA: TGCAGCGTCATAGCGGGAGGGTTCTTCTACGAGCAGTACTTC.

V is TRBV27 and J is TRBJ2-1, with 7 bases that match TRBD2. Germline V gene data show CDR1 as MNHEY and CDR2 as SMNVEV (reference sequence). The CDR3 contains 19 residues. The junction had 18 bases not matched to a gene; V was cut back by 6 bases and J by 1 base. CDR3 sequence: CASRGGLGGGSLSYNEQFF. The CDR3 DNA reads TGTGCCAGCAGGGGTGGACTAGGTGGGGGGAGCCTATCCTACAATGAGCAGTTCTTC.

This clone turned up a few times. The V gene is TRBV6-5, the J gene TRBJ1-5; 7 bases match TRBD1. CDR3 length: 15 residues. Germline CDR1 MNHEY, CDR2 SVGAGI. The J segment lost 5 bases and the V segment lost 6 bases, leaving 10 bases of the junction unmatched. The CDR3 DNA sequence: TGTGCCAGCAGAACCGGGACAGCGAAACATCAGCCCCAGCATTTT. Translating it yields CASRTGTAKHQPQHF.

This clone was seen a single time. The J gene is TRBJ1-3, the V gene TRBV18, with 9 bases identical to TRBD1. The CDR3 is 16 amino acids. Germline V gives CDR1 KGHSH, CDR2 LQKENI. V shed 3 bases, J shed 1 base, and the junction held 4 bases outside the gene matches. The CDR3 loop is CASSPGTGLSGNTIYF. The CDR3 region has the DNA TGTGCCAGCTCACCCGGGACAGGGCTATCTGGAAACACCATATATTTT.

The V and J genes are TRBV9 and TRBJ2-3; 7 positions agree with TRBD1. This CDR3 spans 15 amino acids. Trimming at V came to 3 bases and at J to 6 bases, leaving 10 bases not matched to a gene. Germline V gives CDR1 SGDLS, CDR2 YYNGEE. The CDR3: CASSATGSSSDTQYF. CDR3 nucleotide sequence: TGTGCCAGCAGCGCGACAGGGTCTAGTTCGGATACGCAGTATTTT.

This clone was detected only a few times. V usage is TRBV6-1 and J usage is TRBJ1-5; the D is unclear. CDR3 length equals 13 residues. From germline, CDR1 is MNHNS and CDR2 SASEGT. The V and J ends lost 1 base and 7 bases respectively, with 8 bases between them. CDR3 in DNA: TGTGCCAGCAGTGAAGGGGAGATCCAGCCCCAGCATTTT. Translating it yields CASSEGEIQPQHF.

The CDR3 DNA reads TGTGCCAGCTCACCGGGACAACTCTCTGGAAACACCATATATTTT. The encoded protein is CASSPGQLSGNTIYF. V and J are TRBV18 and TRBJ1-3; a weak D match, TRBD1 (6 bases). The length of the CDR3 is 15 residues. Trimming removed 3 bases at V and 0 bases at J, with 9 bases between. Looked up from germline, CDR1 is KGHSH and CDR2 is LQKENI.

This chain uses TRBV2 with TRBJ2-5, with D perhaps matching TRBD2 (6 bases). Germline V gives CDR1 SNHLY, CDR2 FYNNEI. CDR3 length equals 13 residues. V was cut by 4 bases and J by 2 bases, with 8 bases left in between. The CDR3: CASSGGTQETQYF. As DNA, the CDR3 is TGTGCCAGCAGTGGGGGGACTCAAGAGACCCAGTACTTC.

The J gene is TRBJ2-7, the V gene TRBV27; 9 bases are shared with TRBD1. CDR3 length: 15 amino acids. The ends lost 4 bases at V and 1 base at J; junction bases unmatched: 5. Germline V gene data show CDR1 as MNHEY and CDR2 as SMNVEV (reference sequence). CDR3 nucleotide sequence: TGTGCCAGCAGTTCCGGGACAGGGATATCCTACGAGCAGTACTTC. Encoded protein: CASSSGTGISYEQYF.

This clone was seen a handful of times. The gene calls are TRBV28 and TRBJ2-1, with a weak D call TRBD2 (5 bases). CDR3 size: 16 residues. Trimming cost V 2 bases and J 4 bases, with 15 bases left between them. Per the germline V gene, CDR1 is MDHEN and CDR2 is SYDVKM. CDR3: CASSLIVSGLYNEQFF. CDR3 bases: TGTGCCAGCAGTTTAATAGTGAGCGGTTTATACAATGAGCAGTTCTTC.